This T cell receptor beta chain was observed in a study of shared clonotypes between healthy human individuals. The germline CDR1 and CDR2 sequences are SNHLY and FYNNEI. The J segment lost 6 bases and the V segment lost 6 bases, leaving 4 bases of the junction unmatched. CDR3 length: 13 residues. This clone was seen a handful of times. Some clones are missing from TCRdb's copy, which holds only in-frame ones; the method was immunoSEQ multiplex PCR. Of 550,000 to 700,000 clones in the sample, 60% to 75% are singletons; the top ten hold 1.5% to 2%. The TCR originated in a woman aged 30 to 39 in good health. Sequences were obtained from memory CD4+ T cells sorted from blood. Subset indicated: CD45RA-negative fraction. The chain links TRBV2 to TRBJ1-5, with 8 bases matching TRBD1. The CDR3 reads CASRDREVQPQHF. Here the CDR3 DNA reads TGTGCCAGCAGGGACAGGGAGGTTCAGCCCCAGCATTTT. The full variable domain, its missing parts supplied by reference TRBV2 and TRBJ1-5, is EPEVTQTPSHQVTQMGQEVILRCVPISNHLYFYWYRQILGQKVEFLVSFYNNEISEKSEIFDDQFSVERPDGSNFTLKIRSTKLEDSAMYFCASRDREVQPQHFGDGTRLSIL.